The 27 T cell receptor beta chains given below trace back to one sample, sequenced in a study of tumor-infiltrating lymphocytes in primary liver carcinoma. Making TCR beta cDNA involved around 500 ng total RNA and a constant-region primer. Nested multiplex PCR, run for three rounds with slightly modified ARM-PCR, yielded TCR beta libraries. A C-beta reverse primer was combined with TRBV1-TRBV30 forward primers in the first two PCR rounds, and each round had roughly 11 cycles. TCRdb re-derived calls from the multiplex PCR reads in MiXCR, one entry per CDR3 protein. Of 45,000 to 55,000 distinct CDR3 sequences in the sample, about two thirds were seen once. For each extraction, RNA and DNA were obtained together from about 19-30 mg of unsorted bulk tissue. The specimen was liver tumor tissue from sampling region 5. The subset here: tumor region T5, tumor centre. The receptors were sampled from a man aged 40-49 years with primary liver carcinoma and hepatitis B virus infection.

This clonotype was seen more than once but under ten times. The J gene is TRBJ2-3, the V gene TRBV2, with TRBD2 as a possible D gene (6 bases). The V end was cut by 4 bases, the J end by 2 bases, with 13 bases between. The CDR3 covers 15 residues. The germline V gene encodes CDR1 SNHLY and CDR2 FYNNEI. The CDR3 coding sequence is TGTGCCAGCAGTGGACGAGCGGGCGTCACAGATACGCAGTATTTT. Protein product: CASSGRAGVTDTQYF. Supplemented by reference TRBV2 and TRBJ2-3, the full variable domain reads EPEVTQTPSHQVTQMGQEVILRCVPISNHLYFYWYRQILGQKVEFLVSFYNNEISEKSEIFDDQFSVERPDGSNFTLKIRSTKLEDSAMYFCASSGRAGVTDTQYFGPGTRLTVL.

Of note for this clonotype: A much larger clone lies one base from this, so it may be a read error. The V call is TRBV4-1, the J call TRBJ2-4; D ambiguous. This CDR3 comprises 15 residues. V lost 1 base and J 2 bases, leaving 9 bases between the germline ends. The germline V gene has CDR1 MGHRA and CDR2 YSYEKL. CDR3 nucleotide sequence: TGCGCCAGCAGCCAAGGGTCCCTTCCCAAAAACATTCAGTACTTC. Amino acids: CASSQGSLPKNIQYF.

The CDR3: CASTRQGAMEELFF. The CDR3 nucleotides are TGTGCCAGCACCCGACAGGGGGCAATGGAGGAGCTGTTTTTT. The V gene is TRBV6-1, the J gene TRBJ2-2; 10 bases are a match to TRBD1. The CDR3 is 14 amino acids. V lost 7 bases, J lost 10 bases, and 9 bases stayed unmatched. Germline V gene data show CDR1 as MNHNS and CDR2 as SASEGT.

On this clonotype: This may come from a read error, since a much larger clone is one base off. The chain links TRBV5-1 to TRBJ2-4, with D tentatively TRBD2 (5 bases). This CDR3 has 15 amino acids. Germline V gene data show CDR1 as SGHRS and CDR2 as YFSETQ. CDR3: CASRLGPIAKNVQYF. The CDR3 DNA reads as TGCGCCAGCAGACTAGGGCCGATAGCCAAAAACGTTCAGTACTTC. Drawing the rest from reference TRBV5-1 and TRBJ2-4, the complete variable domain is KAGVTQTPRYLIKTRGQQVTLSCSPISGHRSVSWYQQTPGQGLQFLFEYFSETQRNKGNFPGRFSGRQFSNSRSEMNVSTLELGDSALYLCASRLGPIAKNVQYFGAGTRLSVL.

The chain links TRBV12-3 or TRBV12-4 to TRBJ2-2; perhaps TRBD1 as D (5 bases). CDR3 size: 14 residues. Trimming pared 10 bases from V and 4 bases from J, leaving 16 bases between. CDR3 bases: TGTGCCAACACCGTTGAAACAGGCACCGGGGAGCTGTTTTTT. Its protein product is CANTVETGTGELFF.

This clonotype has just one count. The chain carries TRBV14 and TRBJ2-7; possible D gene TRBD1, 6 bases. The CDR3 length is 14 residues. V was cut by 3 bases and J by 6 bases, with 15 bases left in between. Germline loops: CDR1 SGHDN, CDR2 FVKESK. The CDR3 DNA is TGTGCCAGCAGCCAGGATGTGGGGGCCAGCGAGCAGTACTTC. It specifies CASSQDVGASEQYF.

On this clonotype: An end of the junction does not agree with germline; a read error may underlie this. CDR3 protein: CASSERAGRAQYF. The CDR3 DNA reads as TGTGCCAGTAGTGAGCGGGCAGGGAGGGCCCAGTACTTC. J is TRBJ2-5 and V is TRBV6-1; 7 bases map to TRBD2. Germline V gene lookup returns CDR1 MNHNS and CDR2 SASEGT. This CDR3 has 13 amino acids.

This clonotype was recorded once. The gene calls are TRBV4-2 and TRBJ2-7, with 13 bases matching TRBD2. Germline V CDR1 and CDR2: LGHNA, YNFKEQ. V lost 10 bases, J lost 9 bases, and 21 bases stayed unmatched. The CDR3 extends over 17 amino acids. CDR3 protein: CATTGLAGVYKSYRQYF. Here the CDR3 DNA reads TGTGCCACTACTGGACTAGCGGGAGTTTATAAATCCTACAGGCAGTACTTC.

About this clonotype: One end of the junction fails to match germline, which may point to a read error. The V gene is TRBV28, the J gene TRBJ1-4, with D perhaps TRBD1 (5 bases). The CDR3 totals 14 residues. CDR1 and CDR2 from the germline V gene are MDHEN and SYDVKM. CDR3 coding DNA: TGTGCCAGCAGTTTATCAGGGAATAATGAAAAACTGGTTTTT. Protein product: CASSLSGNNEKLVF.

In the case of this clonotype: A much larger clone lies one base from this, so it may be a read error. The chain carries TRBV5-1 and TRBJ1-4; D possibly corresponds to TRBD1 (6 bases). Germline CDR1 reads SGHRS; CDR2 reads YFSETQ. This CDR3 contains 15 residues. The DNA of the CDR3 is TGCGACAGCAGCTTGGGGGGGGCAGAGGATGAAAAACTGTTTTTT. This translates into CDSSLGGAEDEKLFF.

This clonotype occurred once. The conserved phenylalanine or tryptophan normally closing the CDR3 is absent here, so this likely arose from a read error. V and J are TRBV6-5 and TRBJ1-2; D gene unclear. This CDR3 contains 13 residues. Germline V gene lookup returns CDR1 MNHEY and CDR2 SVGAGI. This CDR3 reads CTSSQTTNYGYTI. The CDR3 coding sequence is TGTACCAGCAGCCAGACAACTAACTATGGCTACACCATC.

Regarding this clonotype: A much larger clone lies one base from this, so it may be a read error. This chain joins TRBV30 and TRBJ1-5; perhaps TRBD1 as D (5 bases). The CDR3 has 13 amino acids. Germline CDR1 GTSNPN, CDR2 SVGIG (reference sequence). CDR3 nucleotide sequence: TGTGCCTGGAGTGTAAATCTGGGGCAGCCCCTGCATTTT. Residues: CAWSVNLGQPLHF.

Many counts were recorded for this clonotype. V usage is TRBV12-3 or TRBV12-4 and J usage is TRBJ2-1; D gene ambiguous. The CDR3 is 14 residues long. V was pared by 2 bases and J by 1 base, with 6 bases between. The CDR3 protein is CASSLMVSYNEQFF. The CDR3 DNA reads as TGTGCCAGCAGTTTAATGGTGTCCTACAATGAGCAGTTCTTC.

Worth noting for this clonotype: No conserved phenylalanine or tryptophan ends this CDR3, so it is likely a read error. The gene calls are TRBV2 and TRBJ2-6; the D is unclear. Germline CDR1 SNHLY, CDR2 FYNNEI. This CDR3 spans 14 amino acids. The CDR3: CASSDISRADVLTL. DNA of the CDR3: TGTGCCAGCAGTGACATCTCTAGGGCCGACGTCCTGACTTTA.

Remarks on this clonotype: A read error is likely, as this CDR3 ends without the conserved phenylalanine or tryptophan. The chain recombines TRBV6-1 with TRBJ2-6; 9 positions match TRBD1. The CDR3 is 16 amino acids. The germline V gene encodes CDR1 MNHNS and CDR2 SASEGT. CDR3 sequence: CASSPGQGPGANVLTI. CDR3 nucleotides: TGCGCCAGCAGTCCGGGACAGGGACCCGGGGCCAACGTCCTGACTATC.

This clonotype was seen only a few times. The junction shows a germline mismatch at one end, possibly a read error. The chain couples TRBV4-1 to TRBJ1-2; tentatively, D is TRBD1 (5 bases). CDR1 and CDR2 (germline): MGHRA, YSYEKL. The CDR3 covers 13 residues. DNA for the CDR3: TGCACCAGCAGTGAGACAGCCAGCTATGGCTACACCTTC. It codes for CTSSETASYGYTF.

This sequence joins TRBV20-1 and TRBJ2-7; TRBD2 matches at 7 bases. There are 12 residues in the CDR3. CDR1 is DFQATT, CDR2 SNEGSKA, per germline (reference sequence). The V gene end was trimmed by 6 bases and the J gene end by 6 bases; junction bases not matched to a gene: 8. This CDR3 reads CSAAFAGVEQYF. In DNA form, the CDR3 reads TGCAGTGCAGCATTTGCGGGAGTCGAGCAGTACTTC.

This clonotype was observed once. CDR3 coding DNA: TGTGCCAACACTACGGGACAGTGGGATCGGTTCTATGGCTACACCTTC. Protein sequence: CANTTGQWDRFYGYTF. The genes are TRBV12-3 or TRBV12-4 and TRBJ1-2; 7 bases line up with TRBD1. The CDR3 extends over 16 amino acids. J was trimmed by 4 bases and V by 10 bases; bases with no gene match: 18.

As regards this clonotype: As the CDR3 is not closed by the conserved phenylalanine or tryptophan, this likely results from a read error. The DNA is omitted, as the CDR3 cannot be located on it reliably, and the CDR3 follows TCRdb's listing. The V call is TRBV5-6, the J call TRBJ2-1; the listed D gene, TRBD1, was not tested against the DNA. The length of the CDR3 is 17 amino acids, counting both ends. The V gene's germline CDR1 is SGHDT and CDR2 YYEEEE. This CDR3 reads CASSSRDSPSSYNEQSS.

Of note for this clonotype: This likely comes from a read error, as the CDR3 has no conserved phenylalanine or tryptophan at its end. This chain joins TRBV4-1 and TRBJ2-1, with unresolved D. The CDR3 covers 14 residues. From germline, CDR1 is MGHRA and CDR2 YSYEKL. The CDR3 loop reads CASSSLGSENGQFI. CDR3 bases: TGCGCCAGCAGCTCCCTAGGGTCAGAGAATGGGCAGTTCATC.

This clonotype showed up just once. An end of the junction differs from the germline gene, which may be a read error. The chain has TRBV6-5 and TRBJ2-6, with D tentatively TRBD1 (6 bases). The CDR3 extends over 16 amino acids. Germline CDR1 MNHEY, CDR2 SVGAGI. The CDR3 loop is CAGRAGDISGANVMTF. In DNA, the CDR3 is TGTGCCGGCAGGGCAGGGGACATATCCGGGGCCAACGTCATGACTTTC.

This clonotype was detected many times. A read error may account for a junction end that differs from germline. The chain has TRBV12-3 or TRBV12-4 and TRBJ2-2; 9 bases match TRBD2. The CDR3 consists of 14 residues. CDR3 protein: CASSLAGIAGELFF. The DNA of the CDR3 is TGTGCCAGCAGTCTAGCGGGAATTGCCGGGGAGCTGTTTTTT.

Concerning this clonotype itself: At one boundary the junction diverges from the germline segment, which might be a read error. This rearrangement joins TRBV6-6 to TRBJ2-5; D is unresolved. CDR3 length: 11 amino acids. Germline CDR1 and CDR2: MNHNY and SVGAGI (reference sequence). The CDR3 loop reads CASSTEETQHF. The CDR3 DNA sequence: TGTGCCAGCAGTACCGAAGAGACTCAGCACTTC.

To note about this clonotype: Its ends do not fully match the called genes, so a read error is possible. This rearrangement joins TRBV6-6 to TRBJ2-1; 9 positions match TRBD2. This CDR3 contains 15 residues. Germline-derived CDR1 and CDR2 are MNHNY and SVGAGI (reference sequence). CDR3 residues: CASNSATSGHNKQFF. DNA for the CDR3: TGTGCCAGCAATTCTGCGACTAGCGGACACAATAAGCAGTTCTTC.

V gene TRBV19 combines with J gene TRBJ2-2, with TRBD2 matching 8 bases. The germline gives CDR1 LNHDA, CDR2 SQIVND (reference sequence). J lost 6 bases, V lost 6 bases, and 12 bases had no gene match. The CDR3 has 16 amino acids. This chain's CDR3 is CASSNVELAESGELFF. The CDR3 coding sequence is TGTGCCAGTAGCAATGTGGAACTAGCGGAGTCCGGGGAGCTGTTTTTT.

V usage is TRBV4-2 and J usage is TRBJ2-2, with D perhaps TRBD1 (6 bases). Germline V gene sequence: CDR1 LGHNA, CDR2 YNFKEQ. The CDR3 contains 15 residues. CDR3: CACSQDRQDTGELFF. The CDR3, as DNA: TGTGCATGCAGCCAAGACCGACAGGACACCGGGGAGCTGTTTTTT.

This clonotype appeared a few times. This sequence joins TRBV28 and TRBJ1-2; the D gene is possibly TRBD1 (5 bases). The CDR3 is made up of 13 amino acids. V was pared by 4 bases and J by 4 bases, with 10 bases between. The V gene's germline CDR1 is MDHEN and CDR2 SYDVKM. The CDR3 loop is CASSSQGSYGYTF. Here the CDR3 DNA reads TGTGCCAGCAGTTCCCAGGGTTCCTATGGCTACACCTTC.